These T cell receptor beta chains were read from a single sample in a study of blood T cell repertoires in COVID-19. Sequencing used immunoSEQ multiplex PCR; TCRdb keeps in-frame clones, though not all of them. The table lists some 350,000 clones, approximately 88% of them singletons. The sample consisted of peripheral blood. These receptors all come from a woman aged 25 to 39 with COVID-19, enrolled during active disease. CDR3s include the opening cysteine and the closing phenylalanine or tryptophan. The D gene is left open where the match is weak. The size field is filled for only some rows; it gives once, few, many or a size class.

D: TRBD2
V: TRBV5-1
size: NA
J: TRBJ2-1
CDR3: CASTSGINNEQFF
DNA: TGCGCCAGCACTAGCGGGATTAACAATGAGCAGTTCTTC

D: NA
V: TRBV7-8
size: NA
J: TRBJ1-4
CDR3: CASSPPPNEKLFF
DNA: TGTGCCAGCAGCCCCCCTCCTAATGAAAAACTGTTTTTT

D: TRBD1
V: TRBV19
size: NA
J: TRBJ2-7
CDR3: CASSPTGATYEQYF
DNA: TGTGCCAGTTCTCCGACAGGGGCTACCTACGAGCAGTACTTC

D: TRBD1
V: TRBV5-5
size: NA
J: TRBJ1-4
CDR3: CASSLEDRANEKLFF
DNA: TGTGCCAGCAGCTTGGAGGACAGGGCTAATGAAAAACTGTTTTTT

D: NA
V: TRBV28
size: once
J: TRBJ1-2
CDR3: CASSFRQGNYGYTF
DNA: TGTGCCAGCAGTTTCAGGCAGGGGAACTATGGCTACACCTTC

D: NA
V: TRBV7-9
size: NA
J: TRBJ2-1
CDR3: CASSLASGKFF
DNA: TGTGCCAGCAGCTTAGCGTCAGGGAAGTTCTTC

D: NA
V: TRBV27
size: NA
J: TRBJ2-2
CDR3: CASSFLGAVGELFF
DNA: TGTGCCAGCAGTTTTCTTGGGGCCGTCGGGGAGCTGTTTTTT

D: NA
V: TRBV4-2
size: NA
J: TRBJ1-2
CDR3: CASSPEGGGSNYGYTF
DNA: TGTGCCAGCAGCCCAGAAGGTGGGGGCAGTAACTATGGCTACACCTTC

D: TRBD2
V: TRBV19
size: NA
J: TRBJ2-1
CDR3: CASSIDRNSGRGNNEQFF
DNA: TGTGCCAGTAGTATAGATCGTAATAGCGGGAGGGGGAACAATGAGCAGTTCTTC

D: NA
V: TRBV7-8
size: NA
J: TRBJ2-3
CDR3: CASSETGGYSDTQYF
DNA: TGTGCCAGCAGCGAAACGGGCGGGTACTCAGATACGCAGTATTTT

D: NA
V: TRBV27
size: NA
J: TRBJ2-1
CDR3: CASSYRGAGNEQFF
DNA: TGTGCCAGCAGTTACCGCGGGGCCGGGAATGAGCAGTTCTTC

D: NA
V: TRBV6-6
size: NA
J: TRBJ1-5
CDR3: CASNWGDQPQHF
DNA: TGTGCCAGCAACTGGGGGGATCAGCCCCAGCATTTT

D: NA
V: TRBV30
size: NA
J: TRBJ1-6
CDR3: CAWSKDSNNSPLHF
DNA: TGTGCCTGGAGTAAGGACTCCAATAATTCACCCCTCCACTTT

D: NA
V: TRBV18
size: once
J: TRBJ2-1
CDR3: CASSPEFTYNEQFF
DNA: TGTGCCAGCTCACCAGAGTTTACTTACAATGAGCAGTTCTTC

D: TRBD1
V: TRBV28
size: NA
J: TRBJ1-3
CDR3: CASRDRGGNTIYF
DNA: TGTGCCAGCAGGGACAGGGGTGGAAACACCATATATTTT

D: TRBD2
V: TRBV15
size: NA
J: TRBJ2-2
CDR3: CATSRALAGLTGELFF
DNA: TGTGCCACCAGCAGAGCTTTAGCGGGGCTCACCGGGGAGCTGTTTTTT

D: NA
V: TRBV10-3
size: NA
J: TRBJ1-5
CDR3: CAISDLGTGASNQPQHF
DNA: TGTGCCATCAGTGACCTGGGAACAGGTGCTAGCAATCAGCCCCAGCATTTT

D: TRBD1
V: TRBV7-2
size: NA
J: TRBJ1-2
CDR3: CASSSGQGSNYGYTF
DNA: TGTGCCAGCAGCTCCGGACAGGGCTCTAACTATGGCTACACCTTC

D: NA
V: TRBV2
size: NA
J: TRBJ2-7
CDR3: CASSDGLKGFEQYF
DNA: TGTGCCAGCAGTGACGGACTAAAGGGGTTCGAGCAGTACTTC

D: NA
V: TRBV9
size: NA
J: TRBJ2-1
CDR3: CASSVGNRADNEQFF
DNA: TGTGCCAGCAGCGTTGGCAACAGGGCGGACAATGAGCAGTTCTTC

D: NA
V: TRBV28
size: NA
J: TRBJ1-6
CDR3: CASSLGSRGSPLHF
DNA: TGTGCCAGCAGTTTAGGGAGCAGGGGATCACCCCTCCACTTT

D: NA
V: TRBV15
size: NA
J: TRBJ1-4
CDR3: CATSGETGVSELFF
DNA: TGTGCCACCAGCGGAGAAACCGGGGTTAGTGAACTGTTTTTT

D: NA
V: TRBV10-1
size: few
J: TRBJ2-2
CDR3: CASSSYTGELFF
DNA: TGCGCCAGCAGTTCGTACACCGGGGAGCTGTTTTTT

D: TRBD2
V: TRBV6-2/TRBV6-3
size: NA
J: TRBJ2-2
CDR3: CASSSYPSGGAAGELFF
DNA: TGTGCCAGCAGTTCCTACCCTAGCGGGGGGGCCGCCGGGGAGCTGTTTTTT

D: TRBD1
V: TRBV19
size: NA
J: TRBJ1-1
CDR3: CASSPGQGDTEAFF
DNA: TGTGCCAGTAGTCCGGGACAGGGGGATACTGAAGCTTTCTTT

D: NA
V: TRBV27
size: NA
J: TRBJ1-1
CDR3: CASSLPSGTEAFF
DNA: TGTGCCAGCAGTTTACCCTCGGGCACTGAAGCTTTCTTT